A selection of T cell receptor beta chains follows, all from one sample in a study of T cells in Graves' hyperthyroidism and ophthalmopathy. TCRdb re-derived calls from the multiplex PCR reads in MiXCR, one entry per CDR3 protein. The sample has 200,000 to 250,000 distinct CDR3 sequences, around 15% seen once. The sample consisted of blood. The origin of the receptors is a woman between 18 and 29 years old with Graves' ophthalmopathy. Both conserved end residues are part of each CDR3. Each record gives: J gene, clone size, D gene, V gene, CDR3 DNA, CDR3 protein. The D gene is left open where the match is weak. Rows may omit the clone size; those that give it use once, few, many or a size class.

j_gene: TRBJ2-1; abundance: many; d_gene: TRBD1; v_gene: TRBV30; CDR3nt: TGTGCCTGGAGTGTACGGTATAGGGGACAGGGATTTCATGAGCAGTTCTTC; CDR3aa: CAWSVRYRGQGFHEQFF
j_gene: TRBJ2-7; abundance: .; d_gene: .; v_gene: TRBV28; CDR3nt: TGTGCCAGCAGTCCCGGATCGACCGAGCAGTACTTC; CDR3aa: CASSPGSTEQYF
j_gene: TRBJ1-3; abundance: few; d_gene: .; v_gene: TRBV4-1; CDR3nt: TGCGCCAGCAGCCCCACCCCCGGACGATTCGGAAACACCATATATTTT; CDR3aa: CASSPTPGRFGNTIYF
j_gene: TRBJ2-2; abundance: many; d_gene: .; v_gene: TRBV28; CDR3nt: TGTGCCACCCCCGTCCCGAACACCGGGGAGCTGTTTTTT; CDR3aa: CATPVPNTGELFF
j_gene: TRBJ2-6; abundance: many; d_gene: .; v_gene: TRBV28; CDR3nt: TGTGCCAGCAGTTTGGAGGCGTCGGGGGCCAACGTCCTGACTTTC; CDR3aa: CASSLEASGANVLTF
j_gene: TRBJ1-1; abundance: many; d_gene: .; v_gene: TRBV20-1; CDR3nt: TGCAGTCCCACAAGACAGATTCCCCTCATGAACACTGAAGCTTTCTTT; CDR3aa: CSPTRQIPLMNTEAFF
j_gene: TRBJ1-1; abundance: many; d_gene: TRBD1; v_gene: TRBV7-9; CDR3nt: TGTGCCAGCAGCTCCACAAATGACAGGGCTGAAGCTTTCTTT; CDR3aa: CASSSTNDRAEAFF
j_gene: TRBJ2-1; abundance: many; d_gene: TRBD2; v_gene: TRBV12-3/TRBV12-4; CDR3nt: TGTGCCAGCAGGACGACTAGCGGGAGGGCGGTCTACAATGAGCAGTTCTTC; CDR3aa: CASRTTSGRAVYNEQFF
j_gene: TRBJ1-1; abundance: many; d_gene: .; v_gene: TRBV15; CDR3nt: TGTGCCACCAGCAGAGATCTGGAACCGGGACAAACGAACACTGAAGCTTTCTTT; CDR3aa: CATSRDLEPGQTNTEAFF
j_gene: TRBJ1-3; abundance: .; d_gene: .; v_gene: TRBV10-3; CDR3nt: TGTGCCATCAGTAAAACAGGTCCCGAGGGGGAAAACACCATATATTTT; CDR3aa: CAISKTGPEGENTIYF
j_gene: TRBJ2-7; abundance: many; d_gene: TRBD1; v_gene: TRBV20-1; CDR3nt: TGCAGTGCTAGCCCCGGGACAGGGAACCACGAGCAGTACTTC; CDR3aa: CSASPGTGNHEQYF
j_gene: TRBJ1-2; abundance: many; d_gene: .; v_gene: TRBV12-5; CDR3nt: TGTGCTAGTGGAGCCGAGTATGGCTACACCTTC; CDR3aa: CASGAEYGYTF
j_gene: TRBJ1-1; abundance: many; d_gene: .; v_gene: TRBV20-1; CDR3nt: TGCAGTGCTCTAAAGGCGACGAACACTGAAGCTTTCTTT; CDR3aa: CSALKATNTEAFF
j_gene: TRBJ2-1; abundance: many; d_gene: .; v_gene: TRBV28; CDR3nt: TGTGCCAGCAGTTCAAGCCGACTAACCTACAATGAGCAGTTCTTC; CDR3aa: CASSSSRLTYNEQFF
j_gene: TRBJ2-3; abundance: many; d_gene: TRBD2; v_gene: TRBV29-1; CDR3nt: TGCAGCGTAGCGGGAGGTGGCGGGAGCACAGATACGCAGTATTTT; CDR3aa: CSVAGGGGSTDTQYF
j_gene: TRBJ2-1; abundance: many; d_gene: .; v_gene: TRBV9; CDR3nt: TGTGCCAGCAGCGTAGAGGGGGGGAGAGACTACAATGAGCAGTTCTTC; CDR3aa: CASSVEGGRDYNEQFF
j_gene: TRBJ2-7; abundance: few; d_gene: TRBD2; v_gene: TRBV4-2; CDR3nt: TGTGCCAGCAGCCAAGAAGGGGCGGGGGGGCCGTCCTACGAGCAGTACTTC; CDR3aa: CASSQEGAGGPSYEQYF
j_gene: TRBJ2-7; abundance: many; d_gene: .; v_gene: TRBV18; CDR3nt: TGTGCCAGCTCACCAACGGGGTCCCGGTACGAGCAGTACTTC; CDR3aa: CASSPTGSRYEQYF
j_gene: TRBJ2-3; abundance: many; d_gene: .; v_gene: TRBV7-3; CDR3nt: TGTGCCAGCAGCAGGTCGGGACTGTCCACAGATACGCAGTATTTT; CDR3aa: CASSRSGLSTDTQYF
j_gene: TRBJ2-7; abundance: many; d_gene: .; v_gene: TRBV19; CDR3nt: TGTGCCAGTAGTATCGGGTCCGAGCAGTACTTC; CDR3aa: CASSIGSEQYF
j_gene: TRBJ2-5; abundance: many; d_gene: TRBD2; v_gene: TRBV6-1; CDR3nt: TGTGCCAGCAGTGGACTAGCGGGGGGGCAAGAGACCCAGTACTTC; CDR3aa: CASSGLAGGQETQYF
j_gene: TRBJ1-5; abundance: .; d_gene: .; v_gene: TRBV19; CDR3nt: TGTGCCTCAAAAGACGAATTCAATCAGCCCCAGCATTTT; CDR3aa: CASKDEFNQPQHF
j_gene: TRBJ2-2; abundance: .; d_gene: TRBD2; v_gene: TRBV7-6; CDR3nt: TGTGCCAGCAGCGTTAATACCGGGACTAGCGCCAACACCGGGGAGCTGTTTTTT; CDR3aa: CASSVNTGTSANTGELFF
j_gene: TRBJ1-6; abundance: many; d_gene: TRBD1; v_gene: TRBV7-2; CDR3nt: TGTGCCAGCAGCTCCAGGGGGCTGAATTCACCCCTCCACTTT; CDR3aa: CASSSRGLNSPLHF
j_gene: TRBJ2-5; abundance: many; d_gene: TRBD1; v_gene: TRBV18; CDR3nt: TGTGCCAGCTCACCGGGACAGGGTTCCCAAGAGACCCAGTACTTC; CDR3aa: CASSPGQGSQETQYF
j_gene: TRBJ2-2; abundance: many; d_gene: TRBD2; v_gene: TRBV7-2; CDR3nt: TGTGCCAGCAGCTTTAGCGGGACGAACACCGGGGAGCTGTTTTTT; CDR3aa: CASSFSGTNTGELFF
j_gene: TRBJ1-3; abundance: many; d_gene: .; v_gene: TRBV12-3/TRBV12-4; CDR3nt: TGTGCCAGCAGAGAGGGGTTCGGAAACACCATATATTTT; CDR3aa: CASREGFGNTIYF
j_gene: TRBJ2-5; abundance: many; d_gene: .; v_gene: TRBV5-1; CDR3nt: TGCGCCAGCAGCCTATTACAGCAAGAGACCCAGTACTTC; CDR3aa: CASSLLQQETQYF
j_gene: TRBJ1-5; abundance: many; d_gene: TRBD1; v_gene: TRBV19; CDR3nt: TGTGCCAGTAGTATGGGACAGGGTCAGCCCCAGCATTTT; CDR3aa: CASSMGQGQPQHF
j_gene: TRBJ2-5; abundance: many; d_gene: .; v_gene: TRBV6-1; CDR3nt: TGTGCCAGCAGTAGCCGGGACATCCAAGGGGAGACCCAGTACTTC; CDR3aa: CASSSRDIQGETQYF
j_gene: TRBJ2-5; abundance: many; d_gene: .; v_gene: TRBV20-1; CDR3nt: TGCAGTGCTAGAGTTTCAGGGAAGGGTGGGGAGACCCAGTACTTC; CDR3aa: CSARVSGKGGETQYF
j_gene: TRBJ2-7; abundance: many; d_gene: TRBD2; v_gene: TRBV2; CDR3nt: TGTGCCAGCAGTGAGGATGTTGGCGGGGGGGCCTACGAGCAGTACTTC; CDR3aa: CASSEDVGGGAYEQYF
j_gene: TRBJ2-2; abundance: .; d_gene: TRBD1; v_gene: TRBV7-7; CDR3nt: TGTGCTAGCCGGGGCGGACAGGACACCGGGGAGCTGTTTTTT; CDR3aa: CASRGGQDTGELFF
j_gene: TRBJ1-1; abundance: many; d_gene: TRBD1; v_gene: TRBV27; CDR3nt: TGTGCCAGCAGAATGACAGGGATGAACACTGAAGCTTTCTTT; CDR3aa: CASRMTGMNTEAFF
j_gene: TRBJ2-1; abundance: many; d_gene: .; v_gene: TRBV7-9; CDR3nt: TGTGCCAGCAGCTTAGCCGGGATATACTACAATGAGCAGTTCTTC; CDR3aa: CASSLAGIYYNEQFF
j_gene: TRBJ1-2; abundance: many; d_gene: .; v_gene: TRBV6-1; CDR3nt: TGTGCCAGCTCGAGTTCCGGACAGAGATATGGCTACACCTTC; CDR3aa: CASSSSGQRYGYTF
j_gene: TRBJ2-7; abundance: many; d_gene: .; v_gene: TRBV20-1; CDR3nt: TGCAGTGCTTCCGATGGGAAGTTGGACTACGAGCAGTACTTC; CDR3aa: CSASDGKLDYEQYF
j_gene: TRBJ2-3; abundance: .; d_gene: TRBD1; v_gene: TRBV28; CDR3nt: TGTGCCAGCAGTTCGCCCCCAGGACAGGTCGGAGGCACAGATACGCAGTATTTT; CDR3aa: CASSSPPGQVGGTDTQYF
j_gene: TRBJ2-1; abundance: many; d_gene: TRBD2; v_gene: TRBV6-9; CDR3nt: TGTGCCAGCCGCAGCCCCGGACTAGCGAGGGATGAGCAGTTCTTC; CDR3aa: CASRSPGLARDEQFF
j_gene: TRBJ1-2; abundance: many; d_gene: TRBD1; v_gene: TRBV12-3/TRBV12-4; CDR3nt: TGTGCCAGCAGTGGGGACAGGGCCTATGGCTACACCTTC; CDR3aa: CASSGDRAYGYTF
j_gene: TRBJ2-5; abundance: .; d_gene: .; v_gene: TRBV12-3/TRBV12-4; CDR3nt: TGTGCCAGCAGCCTCGCCAGCGTAGCGGAGACCCAGTACTTC; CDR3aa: CASSLASVAETQYF
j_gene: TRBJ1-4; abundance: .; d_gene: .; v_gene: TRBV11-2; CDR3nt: TGTGCCAGCATCTTATTCGGCGGGACTAATGAAGAACTGTTTTTT; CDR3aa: CASILFGGTNEELFF
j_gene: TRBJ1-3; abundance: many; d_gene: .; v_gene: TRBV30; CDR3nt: TGTGCCTGGAGTGTACCGAACCTCAAGACTTCCCACTCTGGAAACACCATATATTTT; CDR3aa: CAWSVPNLKTSHSGNTIYF
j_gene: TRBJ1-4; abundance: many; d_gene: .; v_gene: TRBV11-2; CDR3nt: TGTGCCAGCAGCTTAGATCCTCTCTTACTGGGGGGTGAAAAACTGTTTTTT; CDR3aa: CASSLDPLLLGGEKLFF
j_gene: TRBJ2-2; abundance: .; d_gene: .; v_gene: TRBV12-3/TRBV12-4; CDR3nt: TGTGCCAGCAGTTTGGGGACACCGAACACCGGGGAGCTGTTTTTT; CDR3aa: CASSLGTPNTGELFF
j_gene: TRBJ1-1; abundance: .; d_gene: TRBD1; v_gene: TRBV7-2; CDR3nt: TGTGCCAGCAGCTTAGGGTTTCGGGACAGGGCTGGAACTGAAGCTTTCTTT; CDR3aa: CASSLGFRDRAGTEAFF
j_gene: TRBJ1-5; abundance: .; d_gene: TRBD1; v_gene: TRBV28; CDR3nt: TGTGCCAGCAGTTCTCTCGGGACAGGGGGCCTCATTCAGCCCCAGCATTTT; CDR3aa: CASSSLGTGGLIQPQHF
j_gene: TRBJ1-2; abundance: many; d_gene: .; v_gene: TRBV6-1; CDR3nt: TGTGCCAGCAGCCCCGGGGGCTATGGCTACACCTTC; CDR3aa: CASSPGGYGYTF
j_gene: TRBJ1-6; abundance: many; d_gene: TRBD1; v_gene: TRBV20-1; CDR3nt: TGCAGTGCCGAGGGGACAGCCTTCATTTCACCCCTCCACTTT; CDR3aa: CSAEGTAFISPLHF
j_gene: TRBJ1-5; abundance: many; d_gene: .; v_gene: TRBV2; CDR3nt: TGTGCCAGCAGTACGGATAATCAGCCCCAGCATTTT; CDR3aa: CASSTDNQPQHF